Given below is one T cell receptor beta chain in context. Authors' methods: Amplified reference gene primers provided the basis for estimating nucleated cell counts. The data were produced by immunoSEQ multiplex PCR, yet TCRdb's version contains in-frame clones alone and is incomplete. V, J and clone size reflect that table, while D and trimming were determined from the DNA. The sample lists some 400,000 clones; approximately 86% were seen once. The entry originates in a study of blood T cell repertoires in COVID-19. Study-wide background: Researchers got acute and convalescent COVID-19 samples from the United States, Italy and Spain. Sample material is recorded as cDNA or gDNA derived from T cells, B-cell-depleted T cells, or PBMCs.

The CDR3 runs to 14 residues. The V gene lost 1 base and the J gene lost 4 bases, with 9 bases spanning the gap. Germline V gene data show CDR1 as LGHDT and CDR2 as YNNKEL (reference sequence). The clonotype was recovered from a human donor in a cohort sampled during active COVID-19. Sequencing was performed on peripheral blood. This chain joins TRBV3-1 (or the pseudogene TRBV3-2) and TRBJ2-3; D unresolved. The CDR3 sequence is CASSQGNFPDTQYF. CDR3 DNA sequence: TGTGCCAGCAGCCAAGGTAATTTCCCAGATACGCAGTATTTT.